The text below deals with one TCR beta chain. Its specificity is unknown. This entry comes from a study of shared clonotypes between healthy human individuals. Study-wide background: Aged 18 to 49, the donors were a couple of women and a few men.

Germline trimming cut 1 base from V and 6 bases from J; bases unmatched to any gene: 6. CDR3 length: 15 residues. From germline, CDR1 is SNHLY and CDR2 FYNNEI. Study-wide results and limits: Despite large depth, sorted-subset datasets appeared incompletely sequenced. Genetic and exposure-history diversity was limited by the few donors.

The protocol was immunoSEQ multiplex PCR, while the TCRdb copy is restricted to in-frame clones and leaves out a portion. The sample has about 2 million clones; roughly 94% are singletons. V usage is TRBV2 and J usage is TRBJ2-3; TRBD2 matches at 8 bases. The sample comprised naive CD4+ T cells sorted from blood. Subset meaning: CD45RA+ positively selected. The receptor was derived from a man between 18 and 29 years old in good health. CDR3 region: CASSEGGTRVDTQYF. CDR3 in DNA: TGTGCCAGCAGTGAAGGCGGGACTAGGGTGGATACGCAGTATTTT.